This TCR beta chain comes out of a study of T cell repertoires in cytomegalovirus infection. Study background: Indications of both CMV infection and matching HLA type were provided by public TCR beta signatures.

Each CDR3 protein is one row after TCRdb ran MiXCR on the reads. The sample yields around 270,000 distinct CDR3 sequences, 9.1% seen once. The germline V gene has CDR1 MNHNS and CDR2 SASEGT. This CDR3 has 15 amino acids. V was pared by 5 bases and J by 7 bases, with 20 bases between. This clonotype was seen ten or more times. Sequenced sample: PBMCs. The rearrangement links TRBV6-1 to TRBJ2-5; D might be TRBD1 or TRBD2, each matching 7 bases. The receptor comes from a human donor in good health (CMV status not recorded). Some clones in this sample may be carry-over from other donors' samples. The CDR3 coding sequence is TGTGCCAGCAGTTATGCAGGGGGGGTGGAAGGGACCCAGTACTTC. It encodes CASSYAGGVEGTQYF.